Below are 4 T cell receptor beta chains sequenced from a single sample in a study of T-cell memory formation after mild COVID-19. TCRdb itself ran the 5' RACE reads through MiXCR, one entry per CDR3 protein. In the table there are about 350,000 distinct CDR3 sequences, 25% to 30% of which are singletons. Sequences were obtained from PBMCs or a T cell subset sorted from them (not recorded which). The source of these receptors is an adult woman who had mild COVID-19 (a few samples of this study predate the infection). Cell type and time point are not known.

In its sample, this clonotype was seen a few times. The J gene is TRBJ2-5, the V gene TRBV29-1; D uncertain. V was cut by 1 base and J by 1 base, with 7 bases left in between. The germline V gene has CDR1 SQVTM and CDR2 ANQGSEA. The CDR3 loop spans 13 amino acids. This CDR3 reads CSVEGDLQETQYF. The CDR3 DNA sequence: TGCAGCGTTGAAGGCGACCTCCAAGAGACCCAGTACTTC.

This clonotype was counted only a few times. The chain employs TRBV2 and TRBJ2-5; D is unresolved. V gave up 1 base and J gave up 5 bases, with 5 bases separating them. The germline V gene has CDR1 SNHLY and CDR2 FYNNEI. The CDR3 consists of 12 residues. The CDR3 DNA reads TGTGCCAGCAGTGAAGAAGGGGAGACCCAGTACTTC. It is translated as CASSEEGETQYF.

This clonotype was seen a few times. V gene TRBV21-1 combines with J gene TRBJ1-1. TRBV21-1 constitutes a pseudogene. The CDR3 runs to 16 residues. The DNA of the CDR3 is TGTGCCAGCAGCCCATCCGGCGGGGAATGGTTCACTGAAGCTTTCTTT. It codes for CASSPSGGEWFTEAFF.

The genes are TRBV12-3 or TRBV12-4 and TRBJ2-2; the match to TRBD2 covers 7 bases. J gave up 4 bases and V 5 bases, and 10 bases lay outside the gene matches. There are 16 residues in the CDR3. In DNA form, the CDR3 reads TGTGCCAGCAGTCTCGGGGGGAGCGGGTCCACCGGGGAGCTGTTTTTT. It yields the protein CASSLGGSGSTGELFF.